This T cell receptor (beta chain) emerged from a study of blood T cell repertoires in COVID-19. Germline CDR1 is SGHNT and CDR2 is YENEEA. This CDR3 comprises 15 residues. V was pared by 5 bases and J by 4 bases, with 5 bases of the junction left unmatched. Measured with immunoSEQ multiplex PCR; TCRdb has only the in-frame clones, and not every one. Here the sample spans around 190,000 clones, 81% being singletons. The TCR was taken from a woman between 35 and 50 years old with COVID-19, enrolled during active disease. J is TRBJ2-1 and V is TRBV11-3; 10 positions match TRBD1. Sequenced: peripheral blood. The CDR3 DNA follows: TGTGCCAGCAGCATGGGACAGGGGTCATACAATGAGCAGTTCTTC. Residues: CASSMGQGSYNEQFF.